These 22 T cell receptor beta chains originate from one sample sequenced in a study of T-cell reconstitution after alpha-beta-depleted transplantation in children. Preparation of the TCRbeta library used unique molecular identifiers. TCRdb independently ran MiXCR on the PCR reads; one entry per CDR3 protein. Found here are about 340,000 distinct CDR3 sequences, roughly 14% of them singletons; the top ten hold around 4.5%. The sample here was PBMCs, taken from the stem cell graft. Receptor source: a human donor who donated a stem cell graft to a child with Fanconi anemia.

V usage is TRBV7-8 and J usage is TRBJ1-4; tentative D call: TRBD1 (5 bases). CDR3 length: 15 amino acids. The germline CDR1 and CDR2 sequences are SGHVS and FQNEAQ. The ends were cut back, 5 bases at V and 4 bases at J, with 14 bases in the middle. The CDR3 bases are TGTGCCAGCAGCCACTATACGGGGGATAATGAAAAACTGTTTTTT. It is translated as CASSHYTGDNEKLFF.

This clonotype was found a few times. V and J are TRBV5-6 and TRBJ2-1; 7 nucleotides match TRBD2. From germline, CDR1 is SGHDT and CDR2 YYEEEE. The ends lost 0 bases at V and 9 bases at J; junction bases unmatched: 3. The CDR3 loop spans 13 amino acids. The CDR3 reads CASSLVSGVEQFF. DNA for the CDR3: TGTGCCAGCAGCTTGGTCAGCGGGGTTGAGCAGTTCTTC.

The chain is built from TRBV10-3 and TRBJ1-5; D might be TRBD1 (5 bases). The length of the CDR3 is 14 residues. V shed 2 bases and J shed 1 base, with 6 bases lying between them. From germline, CDR1 is ENHRY and CDR2 SYGVKD. In DNA form, the CDR3 reads TGTGCCATCAGTGAGAGACAGAGCAATCAGCCCCAGCATTTT. This gives the protein CAISERQSNQPQHF.

This clonotype was seen a few times. This chain uses TRBV5-1 with TRBJ1-2, with D maybe TRBD1 (6 bases). The V and J ends lost 5 bases and 4 bases respectively, with 15 bases between them. The CDR3 is 14 amino acids. The germline gives CDR1 SGHRS, CDR2 YFSETQ. The CDR3 nucleotides read TGCGCCAGCAGTAAATTACAGGGTAGCTATGGCTACACCTTC. Translating it yields CASSKLQGSYGYTF.

V gene TRBV24-1 combines with J gene TRBJ2-1, with TRBD2 matching 7 bases. Germline lookup yields CDR1 KGHDR and CDR2 SFDVKD. Trimming took 5 bases from V and 4 from J; bases not matched to a gene: 10. This CDR3 is built from 16 residues. The CDR3 spells CATSGMRSGAYNEQFF. Written as DNA, the CDR3 is TGTGCCACCAGTGGAATGAGAAGCGGGGCATACAATGAGCAGTTCTTC.

This chain joins TRBV28 and TRBJ2-5; D gene ambiguous. The V gene lost 7 bases and the J gene lost 5 bases, with 11 bases spanning the gap. From germline, CDR1 is MDHEN and CDR2 SYDVKM. The CDR3 contains 12 residues. Written as DNA, the CDR3 is TGTGCCAGCACCCTGAATTCGGAGACCCAGTACTTC. This gives the protein CASTLNSETQYF.

This clonotype was detected many times. V gene TRBV3-1 combines with J gene TRBJ2-2; 7 bases are shared with TRBD1. Germline assignment: CDR1 LGHDT and CDR2 YNNKEL (reference sequence). With V trimmed by 5 bases and J by 2 bases, 5 bases remained unmatched. The CDR3 is 15 amino acids. CDR3 amino acids: CASSTRTGNTGELFF. The CDR3 DNA is TGTGCCAGCAGCACCCGGACAGGCAACACCGGGGAGCTGTTTTTT.

This clonotype was picked up many times. The genes are TRBV20-1 and TRBJ1-1, with D possibly matching TRBD1 (5 bases). V was shortened by 1 base and J by 5 bases, with 14 bases between the two germline ends. Germline values: CDR1 DFQATT, CDR2 SNEGSKA (reference sequence). CDR3 length equals 14 residues. Written as DNA, the CDR3 is TGCAGTGCTAGAGCCGCTGGACGGGGGACTGAAGCTTTCTTT. This translates into CSARAAGRGTEAFF.

This chain connects TRBV6-2 or TRBV6-3 to TRBJ2-2; TRBD2 matches 9 bases. With 7 bases clipped from V and 0 bases from J, the junction kept 3 bases outside the gene matches. Germline V gives CDR1 MNHEY, CDR2 SVGEGT. This CDR3 spans 15 amino acids. The CDR3 DNA sequence: TGTGCCAGCAAGGGCGGGGGGGCGAACACCGGGGAGCTGTTTTTT. The encoded protein is CASKGGGANTGELFF.

This clonotype has at least ten counts. The chain is built from TRBV9 and TRBJ2-7; 9 positions match TRBD1. Germline trimming cut 0 bases from V and 2 bases from J; bases unmatched to any gene: 6. In germline, CDR1 is SGDLS, CDR2 YYNGEE. CDR3 length: 16 residues. In DNA, the CDR3 is TGTGCCAGCAGCGTAGCGGGACAGGGTAATGCCTACGAGCAGTACTTC. It translates to CASSVAGQGNAYEQYF.

This rearrangement joins TRBV7-9 to TRBJ2-3, with D perhaps TRBD1 or TRBD2 (5 bases each). Trimming pared 4 bases from V and 1 base from J, leaving 12 bases between. CDR1 and CDR2 (germline): SEHNR, FQNEAQ (reference sequence). The CDR3 spans 15 residues. The CDR3 region has the DNA TGTGCCAGCAGCTGCGCGACAGCGGGCACAGATACGCAGTATTTT. It translates to CASSCATAGTDTQYF.

This clonotype was counted at least ten times. This chain uses TRBV28 with TRBJ1-5; 9 nucleotides line up with TRBD1. This CDR3 is built from 17 residues. The germline V gene encodes CDR1 MDHEN and CDR2 SYDVKM. V was clipped by 6 bases and J by 3 bases; unmatched bases: 12. The CDR3 loop is CASSPIRGQGYNQPQHF. CDR3 DNA: TGTGCCAGCAGCCCAATTCGGGGACAGGGTTACAATCAGCCCCAGCATTTT. Together with reference TRBV28 and TRBJ1-5, the CDR3 gives the full variable domain: DVKVTQSSRYLVKRTGEKVFLECVQDMDHENMFWYRQDPGLGLRLIYFSYDVKMKEKGDIPEGYSVSREKKERFSLILESASTNQTSMYLCASSPIRGQGYNQPQHFGDGTRLSIL.

This clonotype was picked up many times. As DNA, the CDR3 is TGTGCCAGCGCTAGGGGGGGGCCACAAGAGACCCAGTACTTC. Residues: CASARGGPQETQYF. This chain uses TRBV6-1 with TRBJ2-5, with a possible D match to TRBD2 (7 bases). Trimming shortened V by 8 bases and J by 2 bases, and 15 bases separated the two germline ends. Germline CDR1 and CDR2: MNHNS and SASEGT. This CDR3 comprises 14 residues.

This chain joins TRBV18 and TRBJ2-7; 10 bases are a match to TRBD1. Germline V gene data show CDR1 as KGHSH and CDR2 as LQKENI. The CDR3 has 15 amino acids. V dropped 3 bases and J dropped 5; count of bases not matched to a gene: 7. The CDR3 DNA reads as TGTGCCAGCTCACCCTCGACAGGGGGCGACAACGAGCAGTACGTC. It codes for CASSPSTGGDNEQYV.

This clonotype has at least ten counts. This chain connects TRBV5-6 to TRBJ2-3, with 7 nucleotides matching TRBD2. The V gene's germline CDR1 is SGHDT and CDR2 YYEEEE. This CDR3 contains 15 residues. With V trimmed by 4 bases and J by 3 bases, 8 bases remained unmatched. This chain's CDR3 is CASSPLGEGTDTQYF. DNA for the CDR3: TGTGCCAGCAGCCCGTTGGGGGAGGGGACAGATACGCAGTATTTT. Full variable domain (missing parts from reference TRBV5-6 and TRBJ2-3): DAGVTQSPTHLIKTRGQQVTLRCSPKSGHDTVSWYQQALGQGPQFIFQYYEEEERQRGNFPDRFSGHQFPNYSSELNVNALLLGDSALYLCASSPLGEGTDTQYFGPGTRLTVL.

This clonotype was counted a few times. The CDR3 nucleotides are TGCGCCAGCAGCCAAGATCGCTTCACAGATACGCAGTATTTT. Its protein product is CASSQDRFTDTQYF. The chain combines TRBV4-3 with TRBJ2-3, with D uncertain. Germline V gene sequence: CDR1 LGHNA, CDR2 YSLEER. V was pared by 0 bases and J by 2 bases, with 6 bases between. CDR3 size: 14 residues.

The sample holds many counts of this clonotype. CDR3 protein: CASRGTDFYGYTF. In DNA form, the CDR3 reads TGTGCCAGCAGGGGGACAGACTTCTATGGCTACACCTTC. The chain employs TRBV12-3 or TRBV12-4 and TRBJ1-2, with TRBD1 matching over 7 bases. The CDR3 spans 13 residues. V gave up 6 bases and J gave up 4 bases; unmatched junction bases: 5.

In its sample, this clonotype was seen many times. V is TRBV5-5 and J is TRBJ2-2, with D perhaps assigned TRBD1 or TRBD2 (5 bases each). Trimming cost V 4 bases and J 0 bases, with 7 bases left between them. Per germline, CDR1 SGHKS and CDR2 YYEKEE (reference sequence). The CDR3 loop spans 14 amino acids. CDR3 in amino acids: CASSRDPNTGELFF. The CDR3 DNA reads TGTGCCAGCAGCCGGGACCCGAACACCGGGGAGCTGTTTTTT.

This clonotype showed up just a few times. The chain couples TRBV12-3 or TRBV12-4 to TRBJ2-3; D is ambiguous. CDR3 length equals 11 residues. The V end lost 7 bases, the J end lost 6 bases, and 8 bases lay between the germline ends. The CDR3 reads CASTQLDTQYF. The CDR3 DNA reads as TGTGCCAGCACTCAACTGGATACGCAGTATTTT.

The table lists this clonotype with a few counts. The rearrangement joins TRBV5-1 to TRBJ2-1; 8 bases are shared with TRBD1. V shed 4 bases, J shed 5 bases, and the junction held 8 bases outside the gene matches. CDR3 size: 15 residues. The germline V gene has CDR1 SGHRS and CDR2 YFSETQ. The CDR3 coding sequence is TGCGCCAGCAGCCTGGACAGGGTCCCTAACAATGAGCAGTTCTTC. It specifies CASSLDRVPNNEQFF.

The gene calls are TRBV4-1 and TRBJ1-4; no clear D gene. The V and J ends lost 0 bases and 8 bases respectively, with 13 bases between them. The CDR3 spans 15 residues. Looked up from germline, CDR1 is MGHRA and CDR2 is YSYEKL. CDR3 in amino acids: CASSQDFPGREKLFF. The DNA of the CDR3 is TGCGCCAGCAGCCAAGATTTCCCGGGTAGGGAAAAACTGTTTTTT.

The chain combines TRBV5-4 with TRBJ1-6; 9 bases are shared with TRBD1. The junction had 4 bases not matched to a gene; V was cut back by 4 bases and J by 8 bases. Germline lookup yields CDR1 SGHNT and CDR2 YYREEE (reference sequence). CDR3 size: 14 residues. The CDR3 DNA is TGTGCCAGCAGCCGGGACAGGGTGGATTCACCCCTCCACTTT. This codes for CASSRDRVDSPLHF.